Listed here are 2 T cell receptor beta chains from one sample, sequenced in a study of beta chain features in type 1 diabetes. Investigators reverse transcribed all isolated RNA, so they sequenced expressed TCRB transcripts. Repertoires were generated with immunoSEQ multiplex PCR, while TCRdb's copy carries only in-frame clones and drops some. The sample records 150,000 to 160,000 clones, roughly 11% being singletons. Specimen: central memory CD4+ T cells from blood. Receptors originate from a man aged 18 to 30 in good health.

This chain uses TRBV4-2 with TRBJ2-1; a possible D gene is TRBD2 (5 bases). Trimming took off 3 bases at V and 9 bases at J, with 18 bases between the two ends. The length of the CDR3 is 15 residues. Germline CDR1 LGHNA, CDR2 YNFKEQ. The DNA for the CDR3 is TGTGCCAGCAGCCATACCGGCACTTCTCGGGGTGAGCAGTTCTTC. This translates into CASSHTGTSRGEQFF.

The rearrangement links TRBV6-5 to TRBJ1-1, with D perhaps matching TRBD1 (6 bases). V was clipped by 8 bases and J by 2 bases, with 18 bases between them. Germline assignment: CDR1 MNHEY and CDR2 SVGAGI. CDR3 size: 15 residues. Here the CDR3 DNA reads TGTGCCAGCGGGGGTGGGACAACCAAAAACACTGAAGCTTTCTTT. Its translation: CASGGGTTKNTEAFF.